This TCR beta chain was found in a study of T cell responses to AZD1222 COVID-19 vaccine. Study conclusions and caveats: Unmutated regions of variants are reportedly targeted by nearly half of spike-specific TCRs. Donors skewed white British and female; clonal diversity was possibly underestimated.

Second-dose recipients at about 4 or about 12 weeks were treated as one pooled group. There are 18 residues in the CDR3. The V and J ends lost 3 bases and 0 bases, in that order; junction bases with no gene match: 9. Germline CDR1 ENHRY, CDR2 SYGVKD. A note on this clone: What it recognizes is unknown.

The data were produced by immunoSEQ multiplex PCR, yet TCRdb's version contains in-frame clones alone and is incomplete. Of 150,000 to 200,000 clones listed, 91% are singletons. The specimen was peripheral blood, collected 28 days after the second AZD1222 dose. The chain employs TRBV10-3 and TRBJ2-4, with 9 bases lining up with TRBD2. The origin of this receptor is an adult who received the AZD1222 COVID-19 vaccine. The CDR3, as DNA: TGTGCCATCAGTGACGGTGCGAGCGGGGGGATAGCCAAAAACATTCAGTACTTC. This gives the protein CAISDGASGGIAKNIQYF.